This T cell receptor (beta chain) was sequenced for a study of T cell responses to AZD1222 COVID-19 vaccine. The CDR3 is 18 amino acids. The V gene's germline CDR1 is SGDLS and CDR2 YYNGEE. With 4 bases clipped from V and 4 bases from J, the junction kept 15 bases outside the gene matches. On this clone itself: What it binds is unknown.

Using immunoSEQ multiplex PCR, the repertoire was profiled, and TCRdb retains in-frame clones only, with some absent. The repertoire holds around 270,000 clones, with almost 95% as singletons. Study-level points and caveats: The study found vaccine-associated CD4 TCRs spanning spike, dominant at 160-218 and 743-854. Repertoires in all cases were sampled only once the peak T cell response had passed. Only a handful of AZD1222 recipients tested seropositive at baseline. Donors in the cohort were predominantly white British and more often female, and clonal diversity was possibly underestimated.

The rearrangement joins TRBV9 to TRBJ1-3; 9 positions agree with TRBD1. Source: peripheral blood, taken 28 days after the second AZD1222 dose. The receptor's source is an adult who received the AZD1222 COVID-19 vaccine. The CDR3, as DNA: TGTGCCAGCAGCCCCCTGGGACAGGGTCGTTACATGGGAAACACCATATATTTT. This codes for CASSPLGQGRYMGNTIYF.